A single T cell receptor beta chain is shown here with its context. Original data processing: By means of reference gene primer amplification, nucleated cell counts were estimated. The data were produced by immunoSEQ multiplex PCR, yet TCRdb's version contains in-frame clones alone and is incomplete. Clone size and the V and J calls come from that table; the DNA yielded D and trimming. The sample yields roughly 66,000 clones, about 90% seen once. The entry originates in a study of blood T cell repertoires in COVID-19. Across the whole study: The study drew acute and convalescent COVID-19 samples from the United States, Italy and Spain. The cDNA or gDNA used as material had been derived from T cells, B-cell-depleted T cells, or PBMCs.

CDR3 length: 13 amino acids. The V end lost 7 bases, the J end lost 5 bases, and 14 bases lay between the germline ends. Germline values: CDR1 MDHEN, CDR2 SYDVKM. This receptor was identified in a human donor in a cohort sampled during active COVID-19. The specimen was peripheral blood. The rearrangement uses TRBV28 and TRBJ1-1; D is perhaps TRBD1 (6 bases). The CDR3 sequence: CASTGGPRTEAFF. CDR3 sequence (DNA): TGTGCCAGCACCGGGGGGCCTAGAACTGAAGCTTTCTTT.